These T cell receptor beta chains were read from a single sample in a study of T-cell memory formation after mild COVID-19. TCRdb independently ran MiXCR on the 5' RACE reads; one entry per CDR3 protein. The sample holds around 440,000 distinct CDR3 sequences, 15% to 20% seen once. Material: PBMCs or a T cell subset sorted from them (not recorded which). Receptors were obtained from an adult woman who had mild COVID-19 (a few samples of this study predate the infection). Cell type and time point are not known. Both conserved end residues are part of each CDR3. A D gene is named only where the DNA matches it firmly. Some rows mark clone size as missing; the rest say once, few, many or name a class of expanded clone.

>TRBV7-9|TRBJ2-1|-|TRBD2
CASSPRYVLAISSYNEQFF
TGTGCCAGCAGCCCCCGCTATGTACTAGCGATAAGCTCCTACAATGAGCAGTTCTTC
>TRBV6-2/TRBV6-3|TRBJ1-1|-|-
CASSYIGGRMNTEAFF
TGTGCCAGCAGTTACATCGGGGGTAGGATGAACACTGAAGCTTTCTTT
>TRBV7-9|TRBJ1-2|-|TRBD1
CASSSLDREGGYTF
TGTGCCAGCAGCTCGTTGGACAGGGAAGGAGGCTACACCTTC
>TRBV11-3|TRBJ2-2|-|-
CASSLETAEYTGELFF
TGTGCCAGCAGCTTAGAAACAGCGGAGTACACCGGGGAGCTGTTTTTT
>TRBV2|TRBJ1-6|-|-
CASSPRTGARTNKDSPLHF
TGTGCCAGCAGCCCGCGTACGGGGGCGAGGACGAATAAGGATTCACCCCTCCACTTT
>TRBV5-1|TRBJ2-7|-|-
CASSGSSNFYEQYF
TGCGCCAGCAGCGGCTCCTCAAATTTCTACGAGCAGTACTTC
>TRBV15|TRBJ2-3|-|-
CATSRAGGGGTDTQYF
TGTGCCACCAGCAGAGCCGGAGGGGGGGGCACAGATACGCAGTATTTT
>TRBV4-1|TRBJ2-7|-|-
CASSPLPRGFSYEQYF
TGCGCCAGCAGCCCCCTGCCACGAGGTTTCTCCTACGAGCAGTACTTC
>TRBV19|TRBJ1-1|-|-
CASTLPGLWTEAFF
TGTGCCAGTACGCTCCCAGGGCTTTGGACTGAAGCTTTCTTT
>TRBV3-1|TRBJ2-1|-|TRBD2
CASSHTSGRGNEQFF
TGTGCCAGCAGCCACACTAGCGGGAGGGGCAATGAGCAGTTCTTC
>TRBV6-6|TRBJ1-5|few|-
CASSYVRQSNQPQHF
TGTGCCAGCAGTTACGTCCGACAGAGCAATCAGCCCCAGCATTTT
>TRBV5-1|TRBJ2-5|many|-
CASSPGLSQETQYF
TGCGCCAGCAGCCCTGGACTATCCCAAGAGACCCAGTACTTC
>TRBV10-3|TRBJ1-5|-|TRBD1
CAISESARTGIYQPQHF
TGTGCCATCAGTGAGTCCGCCCGGACAGGGATCTATCAGCCCCAGCATTTT
>TRBV12-3/TRBV12-4|TRBJ1-5|many|-
CASLNTRGGGVTDSNQPQHF
TGTGCCAGCCTCAATACCCGGGGCGGGGGCGTTACCGATAGCAATCAGCCCCAGCATTTT
>TRBV15|TRBJ1-6|-|TRBD1
CATRRDRDSPLHF
TGTGCCACCAGGAGGGACAGGGATTCACCCCTCCACTTT
>TRBV7-9|TRBJ1-2|-|-
CASSPRVNVDGYTF
TGTGCCAGCAGCCCCAGGGTTAATGTAGATGGCTACACCTTC
>TRBV5-1|TRBJ1-1|many|-
CASSFYGNTEAFF
TGCGCCAGCAGCTTTTACGGGAACACTGAAGCTTTCTTT
>TRBV6-1|TRBJ1-5|-|-
CASSPDALYSNQPQHF
TGTGCCAGCAGTCCGGACGCCCTTTATAGCAATCAGCCCCAGCATTTT
>TRBV20-1|TRBJ2-2|-|-
CSARDFRDGGELFF
TGCAGTGCTAGAGATTTCAGGGATGGCGGGGAGCTGTTTTTT
>TRBV20-1|TRBJ2-3|few|-
CSAREGPGLTDTQYF
TGCAGTGCTAGAGAGGGTCCAGGCCTCACAGATACGCAGTATTTT
>TRBV6-2/TRBV6-3|TRBJ2-3|-|-
CASRQGRDTDTQYF
TGTGCCAGCAGACAGGGGAGGGACACAGATACGCAGTATTTT
>TRBV7-2|TRBJ2-3|many|TRBD2
CASSLSSGTGTDTQYF
TGTGCCAGCAGCTTGTCTAGCGGGACTGGGACAGATACGCAGTATTTT
>TRBV5-1|TRBJ2-3|many|-
CASSFIQRSTDTQYF
TGCGCCAGCAGCTTCATCCAGAGAAGCACAGATACGCAGTATTTT
>TRBV5-1|TRBJ2-7|few|-
CASSLEAGQVYEQYF
TGCGCCAGCAGCTTGGAAGCGGGACAGGTTTACGAGCAGTACTTC
>TRBV7-9|TRBJ1-1|many|-
CASSLLPGTEAFF
TGTGCCAGCAGCTTACTCCCGGGGACTGAAGCTTTCTTT
>TRBV15|TRBJ2-7|-|TRBD2
CATSRDVRLAGGSYEQYF
TGTGCCACCAGCAGAGATGTGAGACTAGCGGGAGGGTCCTACGAGCAGTACTTC
>TRBV7-9|TRBJ2-2|-|TRBD1
CASRTGGHGELFF
TGTGCCAGCAGGACAGGGGGCCACGGGGAGCTGTTTTTT
>TRBV7-2|TRBJ1-5|-|TRBD1
CASSRRGGGNQPQHF
TGTGCCAGCAGCCGCAGGGGGGGCGGCAATCAGCCCCAGCATTTT
>TRBV4-1|TRBJ2-5|few|-
CASSQDPGEEETQYF
TGCGCCAGCAGCCAAGATCCGGGGGAGGAGGAGACCCAGTACTTC
>TRBV5-6|TRBJ1-5|-|-
CASSLSPSNQPQHF
TGTGCCAGCAGCTTGAGTCCTAGCAATCAGCCCCAGCATTTT
>TRBV7-7|TRBJ2-1|-|TRBD2
CASSPIAGAPYNEQFF
TGTGCCAGCAGCCCAATAGCGGGGGCCCCCTACAATGAGCAGTTCTTC
>TRBV12-3/TRBV12-4|TRBJ2-3|-|-
CASRPAQGAADTQYF
TGTGCCAGCAGACCCGCACAGGGTGCGGCAGATACGCAGTATTTT
>TRBV9|TRBJ2-5|few|TRBD2
CASSVDGLAGSLETQYF
TGTGCCAGCAGCGTAGATGGACTAGCGGGAAGCTTGGAGACCCAGTACTTC
>TRBV7-2|TRBJ2-3|few|-
CASSQTLDTQYF
TGTGCCAGCAGCCAGACGTTGGATACGCAGTATTTT
>TRBV14|TRBJ2-5|few|-
CASSQVRETQYF
TGTGCCAGCAGCCAGGTCCGGGAGACCCAGTACTTC
>TRBV12-3/TRBV12-4|TRBJ1-4|few|TRBD1
CASTPGGPNEKLFF
TGTGCCAGCACCCCAGGGGGTCCTAATGAAAAACTGTTTTTT
>TRBV6-5|TRBJ2-7|-|-
CASSLASQGSYEQYF
TGTGCCAGCAGTCTTGCATCGCAGGGTTCCTACGAGCAGTACTTC
>TRBV2|TRBJ2-4|-|-
CASSLRLILAKNIQYF
TGTGCCAGCAGCCTCAGGCTAATTCTAGCCAAAAACATTCAGTACTTC
>TRBV19|TRBJ2-7|-|-
CASSIPGSEQYF
TGTGCCAGTAGTATCCCCGGATCCGAGCAGTACTTC
>TRBV27|TRBJ1-3|many|-
CASSGRTGNTIYF
TGTGCCAGCAGCGGGAGGACTGGAAACACCATATATTTT
>TRBV4-3|TRBJ2-1|-|TRBD2
CASSQVPAGIVRNEQFF
TGCGCCAGCAGCCAAGTTCCAGCGGGAATCGTGCGGAATGAGCAGTTCTTC
>TRBV2|TRBJ1-2|-|TRBD1
CASSAPGQGAYGYTF
TGTGCCAGCAGTGCTCCGGGACAGGGGGCCTATGGCTACACCTTC
>TRBV6-2/TRBV6-3|TRBJ2-2|few|-
CASSPKRTEVTGELFF
TGTGCCAGCAGTCCTAAAAGGACAGAGGTGACCGGGGAGCTGTTTTTT
>TRBV27|TRBJ2-3|few|TRBD2
CATSREGWASIPDTQYF
TGTGCCACCTCGAGGGAGGGGTGGGCTAGCATCCCAGATACGCAGTATTTT
>TRBV7-6|TRBJ2-5|few|-
CASSLGAAVHGETQYF
TGTGCCAGCAGCTTAGGGGCGGCAGTCCACGGGGAGACCCAGTACTTC
>TRBV29-1|TRBJ2-7|-|-
CSAARPGTGEQYF
TGCAGCGCAGCACGGCCAGGCACTGGGGAGCAGTACTTC
>TRBV3-1|TRBJ2-5|-|-
CASSQGTTSQETQYF
TGTGCCAGCAGCCAAGGGACTACCTCGCAAGAGACCCAGTACTTC
>TRBV7-8|TRBJ2-7|-|-
CASSLAMGELSYEQYF
TGTGCCAGCAGCTTAGCGATGGGGGAACTATCCTACGAGCAGTACTTC
>TRBV18|TRBJ2-5|-|-
CASSPPMEETQYF
TGTGCCAGCTCACCACCGATGGAGGAGACCCAGTACTTC
>TRBV5-1|TRBJ2-6|-|-
CASSLGGPSSGANVLTF
TGCGCCAGCAGCTTGGGAGGTCCGAGCTCTGGGGCCAACGTCCTGACTTTC
>TRBV20-1|TRBJ2-5|few|-
CTPGGRETQYF
TGCACTCCCGGGGGCCGTGAGACCCAGTACTTC
>TRBV29-1|TRBJ2-3|once|TRBD2
CSVEAAGAIDTQYF
TGCAGCGTTGAAGCGGCGGGAGCAATAGATACGCAGTATTTT
>TRBV7-8|TRBJ1-5|-|-
CASSHHTGNQPQHF
TGTGCCAGCAGTCACCACACCGGCAATCAGCCCCAGCATTTT
>TRBV20-1|TRBJ1-1|-|TRBD1
CSARGMTGHTEAFF
TGCAGTGCTAGAGGGATGACAGGGCACACTGAAGCTTTCTTT
>TRBV12-3/TRBV12-4|TRBJ2-1|-|-
CASSLQTTGKQFF
TGTGCCAGCAGTTTACAGACTACAGGGAAGCAGTTCTTC
>TRBV29-1|TRBJ1-1|few|-
CSVELPDVGEAFF
TGCAGCGTTGAATTGCCGGACGTCGGGGAAGCTTTCTTT
>TRBV6-2/TRBV6-3|TRBJ2-5|-|-
CASSPGGGFETQYF
TGTGCCAGCAGTCCAGGGGGGGGGTTCGAGACCCAGTACTTC
>TRBV20-1|TRBJ1-1|-|TRBD1
CSARGDSRNTEAFF
TGCAGTGCTAGGGGGGACAGCCGGAACACTGAAGCTTTCTTT
>TRBV2|TRBJ2-3|-|-
CASKFGPNTDTQYF
TGTGCCAGCAAGTTCGGGCCCAACACAGATACGCAGTATTTT